Below are 26 T cell receptor beta chains sequenced from a single sample in a study. TCRdb independently ran MiXCR on the RT-PCR reads; one entry per CDR3 protein. The sample contains almost 700,000 distinct CDR3 sequences, 13% to 15% of which appear only once. The sample taken for sequencing was memory CD4+ T cells from blood. The receptors derive from a female donor in good health, serving as a healthy control.

In this sample, this clonotype turned up many times. This chain connects TRBV11-3 to TRBJ2-1, with 11 bases that match TRBD1. Germline CDR1 SGHNT, CDR2 YENEEA. This CDR3 region has 15 residues. After removal of 5 bases from V and 4 bases from J, the junction contained 4 bases not matched to a gene. CDR3 sequence reads: CASSGGTGGYNEQFF. Here the CDR3 DNA reads TGTGCCAGCAGCGGGGGGACAGGGGGATACAATGAGCAGTTCTTC.

This clonotype was seen a single time. The chain combines TRBV7-3 with TRBJ2-7; D not resolved. The germline gives CDR1 SGHTA, CDR2 FQGTGA. The CDR3 loop spans 15 amino acids. V lost 2 bases, J lost 2 bases, and 13 bases lay in between. The chain's CDR3 is CASSLFYGMPYEQYF. CDR3 sequence (DNA): TGTGCCAGCAGCTTATTCTACGGCATGCCCTACGAGCAGTACTTC.

The chain couples TRBV6-5 to TRBJ1-2; D is perhaps TRBD1 (5 bases). V lost 4 bases and J 5 bases, leaving 11 bases between the germline ends. This CDR3 region has 13 residues. CDR1 is MNHEY, CDR2 SVGAGI, per germline. CDR3 bases: TGTGCCAGCAGTTCCACCGGGACGTATGGCTACACCTTC. It translates to CASSSTGTYGYTF.

This clonotype showed up many times. The chain uses TRBV24-1 and TRBJ2-5; possible D gene TRBD2, 5 bases. CDR1 and CDR2 from the germline V gene are KGHDR and SFDVKD. The CDR3 is made up of 14 amino acids. Trimming stripped 5 bases from V and 1 base from J, with 10 bases between. The CDR3 here is CATSAPDFQETQYF. CDR3 nucleotides: TGTGCCACCAGTGCCCCGGACTTCCAAGAGACCCAGTACTTC.

This rearrangement joins TRBV7-2 to TRBJ2-1, with TRBD2 matching over 10 bases. The CDR3 extends over 17 amino acids. V gave up 4 bases and J gave up 9 bases; unmatched junction bases: 15. Germline V CDR1 and CDR2: SGHTA, FQGNSA. The CDR3 bases are TGTGCCAGCAGCTCCACCCCTAGCGGGAGTCTCGTTGGTGAGCAGTTCTTC. Translation gives CASSSTPSGSLVGEQFF.

The chain carries TRBV6-5 and TRBJ2-2; 10 bases match TRBD2. CDR3 length: 15 residues. The V gene end was trimmed by 5 bases and the J gene end by 4 bases; junction bases not matched to a gene: 4. In germline, CDR1 is MNHEY, CDR2 SVGAGI. The CDR3 DNA reads as TGTGCCAGCAGTCTAACTAGCGGGATCACCGGGGAGCTGTTTTTT. The encoded protein is CASSLTSGITGELFF.

This clonotype has just a few counts. The V gene is TRBV7-8, the J gene TRBJ1-4; weak D call: TRBD1 (5 bases). Germline CDR1 SGHVS, CDR2 FQNEAQ. V was shortened by 5 bases and J by 5 bases, with 15 bases between the two germline ends. The CDR3 loop spans 15 amino acids. The CDR3 nucleotides read TGTGCCAGCAGCCCTAGGGGCCTCGAAAATGAAAAACTGTTTTTT. Amino acids: CASSPRGLENEKLFF.

The rearrangement links TRBV27 to TRBJ1-4; TRBD1 is a possible D gene (5 bases). The CDR3 has 14 amino acids. With 8 bases removed from V and 3 bases from J, the gap between germline ends came to 13 bases. Germline lookup yields CDR1 MNHEY and CDR2 SMNVEV (reference sequence). In nucleotides, the CDR3 is TGTGCCAGCGTTGGGGGGGGAGCTAATGAAAAACTGTTTTTT. This codes for CASVGGGANEKLFF. Combining the CDR3 with reference TRBV27 and TRBJ1-4 gives the whole variable domain EAQVTQNPRYLITVTGKKLTVTCSQNMNHEYMSWYRQDPGLGLRQIYYSMNVEVTDKGDVPEGYKVSRKEKRNFPLILESPSPNQTSLYFCASVGGGANEKLFFGSGTQLSVL.

This clonotype was recorded a few times. The V and J genes are TRBV28 and TRBJ1-1; tentatively, D is TRBD1 (5 bases). V was pared by 5 bases and J by 0 bases, with 13 bases between. Germline lookup yields CDR1 MDHEN and CDR2 SYDVKM. There are 15 residues in the CDR3. The CDR3 here is CASSEPGRMNTEAFF. CDR3 nucleotide sequence: TGTGCCAGCAGTGAACCGGGACGAATGAACACTGAAGCTTTCTTT.

A word on this clonotype: A single base separates this from a much larger clone, so it may be a read error. The rearrangement uses TRBV5-6 and TRBJ2-7; the D is unclear. Germline-derived CDR1 and CDR2 are SGHDT and YYEEEE. V was pared by 0 bases and J by 2 bases, with 6 bases between. The CDR3 is 13 amino acids. CDR3 region: CASSLVETYEQYF. The CDR3 coding sequence is TGTGCCAGCAGCTTGGTCGAGACCTACGAGCAGTACTTC.

The J gene is TRBJ1-2, the V gene TRBV7-2; 8 bases align to TRBD1. CDR3 length: 15 residues. The J segment lost 5 bases and the V segment lost 3 bases, leaving 8 bases of the junction unmatched. Germline loops: CDR1 SGHTA, CDR2 FQGNSA. DNA for the CDR3: TGTGCCAGCAGCTTCCCAGGGGGCATCGTGTATGGCTACACCTTC. Its translation is CASSFPGGIVYGYTF.

This clonotype showed up just a few times. The gene calls are TRBV20-1 and TRBJ1-6; D might be TRBD1 (6 bases). Looked up from germline, CDR1 is DFQATT and CDR2 is SNEGSKA (reference sequence). Trimming took off 6 bases at V and 5 bases at J, with 17 bases between the two ends. The CDR3 totals 15 residues. CDR3 bases: TGCAGTGCGAGCAGGCTGGACAGCGATAATTCACCCCTCCACTTT. It encodes CSASRLDSDNSPLHF.

This clonotype was detected a few times. This rearrangement joins TRBV6-2 or TRBV6-3 to TRBJ2-7; maybe TRBD1 (5 bases). Germline values: CDR1 MNHEY, CDR2 SVGEGT. V shed 7 bases and J shed 0 bases, with 16 bases lying between them. This CDR3 contains 15 residues. The CDR3 bases are TGTGCCAGCAACACTCGGTCGGACACCTCCTACGAGCAGTACTTC. Amino acid sequence: CASNTRSDTSYEQYF.

The chain carries TRBV4-3 and TRBJ2-7, with D maybe TRBD2 (5 bases). The CDR3 length is 15 residues. Germline CDR1 LGHNA, CDR2 YSLEER. Trimming pared 4 bases from V and 5 bases from J, leaving 18 bases between. The CDR3 sequence: CASSPHPTRFDEQYF. The DNA of the CDR3 is TGCGCCAGCAGCCCCCACCCCACTAGGTTTGACGAGCAGTACTTC.

The V call is TRBV24-1, the J call TRBJ2-5, with D possibly TRBD1 on 6 matching bases. The CDR3 has 16 amino acids. The V end lost 3 bases, the J end lost 0 bases, and 13 bases lay between the germline ends. CDR1 is KGHDR, CDR2 SFDVKD, per germline. CDR3 sequence: CATSDTRQEYQETQYF. Here the CDR3 DNA reads TGTGCCACCAGTGATACCCGACAGGAGTACCAAGAGACCCAGTACTTC.

In this sample, this clonotype turned up many times. CDR3 in DNA: TGTGCCAGCAGTTTACAGGGGTTGTTTGGCTACACCTTC. Translation gives CASSLQGLFGYTF. This chain joins TRBV12-3 or TRBV12-4 and TRBJ1-2; weak D call: TRBD1 (6 bases). The V gene lost 2 bases and the J gene lost 7 bases, with 11 bases spanning the gap. The length of the CDR3 is 13 residues.

This clonotype was found a few times. The J gene is TRBJ2-1, the V gene TRBV5-4, with TRBD2 matching over 8 bases. Looked up from germline, CDR1 is SGHNT and CDR2 is YYREEE (reference sequence). The CDR3 runs 14 residues. V lost 2 bases and J lost 5; bases outside the gene matches: 3. The CDR3 nucleotides are TGTGCCAGCAGCTTTGCGGGAGGAGACAATGAGCAGTTCTTC. Translating gives CASSFAGGDNEQFF.

This clonotype was detected many times. The chain joins TRBV6-5 to TRBJ1-1; 7 nucleotides agree with TRBD1. The CDR3 extends over 13 amino acids. Unmatched junction bases numbered 2, after V lost 2 bases and J lost 5 bases. Per the germline V gene, CDR1 is MNHEY and CDR2 is SVGAGI. CDR3 in DNA: TGTGCCAGCAGTTACCAGGGGGAAACTGAAGCTTTCTTT. Protein: CASSYQGETEAFF.

This clonotype was seen only a few times. The J gene is TRBJ2-3, the V gene TRBV5-1, with a weak D call TRBD2 (6 bases). The V gene's germline CDR1 is SGHRS and CDR2 YFSETQ. This CDR3 is 16 amino acids long. V dropped 2 bases and J dropped 2 bases, with 15 bases sitting between them. The CDR3 is CASSFISRGNTDTQYF. CDR3 sequence (DNA): TGCGCCAGCAGCTTTATTTCGCGGGGAAACACAGATACGCAGTATTTT. The variable domain in full, completed from reference TRBV5-1 and TRBJ2-3, reads KAGVTQTPRYLIKTRGQQVTLSCSPISGHRSVSWYQQTPGQGLQFLFEYFSETQRNKGNFPGRFSGRQFSNSRSEMNVSTLELGDSALYLCASSFISRGNTDTQYFGPGTRLTVL.

The V call is TRBV12-3 or TRBV12-4, the J call TRBJ1-1; D is uncertain. The CDR3 runs 14 residues. The V gene lost 6 bases and the J gene lost 0 bases, with 11 bases spanning the gap. The DNA of the CDR3 is TGTGCCAGCAGCCGGGTAACAGTGAACACTGAAGCTTTCTTT. Translated: CASSRVTVNTEAFF.

The rearrangement uses TRBV4-2 and TRBJ2-3; 8 nucleotides align to TRBD1. This CDR3 contains 15 residues. Per germline, CDR1 LGHNA and CDR2 YNFKEQ. The V segment lost 2 bases and the J segment 5 bases; nucleotides outside the gene matches: 6. The CDR3 bases are TGTGCCAGCAGCCAATCCAGGGGGCAGGAAGATACGCAGTATTTT. It specifies CASSQSRGQEDTQYF.

The chain has TRBV7-2 and TRBJ1-3; weak D call: TRBD1 (5 bases). Germline CDR1 is SGHTA and CDR2 is FQGNSA. V was pared by 2 bases and J by 2 bases, with 10 bases between. This CDR3 comprises 15 residues. Here the CDR3 reads CASSLQTGTGNTIYF. The CDR3 DNA follows: TGTGCCAGCAGCTTACAAACAGGAACTGGAAACACCATATATTTT.

This clonotype occurred a few times. The V call is TRBV12-3 or TRBV12-4, the J call TRBJ1-5; 11 positions agree with TRBD1. The CDR3 extends over 15 amino acids. V shed 0 bases and J 6 bases; nucleotides not matched to a gene: 1. CDR3 loop: CASSLAGQGVQPQHF. The CDR3 nucleotides read TGTGCCAGCAGTTTAGCGGGACAGGGGGTTCAGCCCCAGCATTTT.

This clonotype was seen at least ten times. DNA for the CDR3: TGTGCCAGCAGTGAAGCGCTTCGGGGGAATTCACCCCTCCACTTT. This codes for CASSEALRGNSPLHF. The V call is TRBV2, the J call TRBJ1-6, with D tentatively TRBD1 (5 bases). The V gene's germline CDR1 is SNHLY and CDR2 FYNNEI. The V and J ends lost 0 bases and 7 bases respectively, with 10 bases between them. There are 15 residues in the CDR3.

This clonotype has just a few counts. The rearrangement joins TRBV29-1 to TRBJ2-1; 9 positions agree with TRBD2. Germline assignment: CDR1 SQVTM and CDR2 ANQGSEA. Trimming at V came to 7 bases and at J to 0 bases, leaving 7 bases not matched to a gene. CDR3 size: 15 residues. This CDR3 reads CSADETSGSYNEQFF. The DNA for the CDR3 is TGCAGCGCTGATGAGACTAGCGGCTCCTACAATGAGCAGTTCTTC.

The table lists this clonotype with many counts. The chain employs TRBV5-1 and TRBJ1-6; possible D gene TRBD1, 6 bases. Trimming took off 2 bases at V and 13 bases at J, with 19 bases between the two ends. Germline V lookup: CDR1 SGHRS, CDR2 YFSETQ. This CDR3 is built from 15 residues. CDR3 region: CASSFIGGRESPLHF. CDR3 sequence (DNA): TGCGCCAGCAGCTTCATCGGGGGGCGCGAAAGCCCCCTCCACTTT.